Listed here are 17 T cell receptor beta chains from one sample, sequenced in a study of read filtering for tumor transcriptome and immune sequencing. The library was built from roughly 400 ng RNA with molecular barcoded adaptors for alpha/delta and beta/gamma chains. TCRdb re-called the reads with MiXCR, one entry per CDR3 protein. There are some 62,000 distinct CDR3 sequences in the sample; about 14% occur only once, and approximately 50% lies in the top ten. What was sequenced was a population of CD138-negative cells sorted from bone marrow. The source is a donor older than 35 with multiple myeloma.

This clonotype was observed at least ten times. The rearrangement joins TRBV20-1 to TRBJ2-7, with a possible D match to TRBD1 (5 bases). V shed 6 bases and J shed 5 bases, with 14 bases lying between them. Germline assignment: CDR1 DFQATT and CDR2 SNEGSKA (reference sequence). This CDR3 spans 12 amino acids. The CDR3 loop is CSAARQGDEQYF. The CDR3 coding sequence is TGCAGTGCGGCGCGGCAGGGCGACGAGCAGTACTTC.

This clonotype was recorded at least ten times. V usage is TRBV6-2 or TRBV6-3 and J usage is TRBJ1-5, with D tentatively TRBD1 (6 bases). This CDR3 region has 15 residues. Germline CDR1 is MNHEY and CDR2 is SVGEGT. Trimming left V 7 bases short and J 3 bases short, with 16 bases between. CDR3 in amino acids: CASTPTGGHNQPQHF. Written as DNA, the CDR3 is TGTGCCAGCACTCCTACGGGGGGACACAATCAGCCCCAGCATTTT.

The CDR3 sequence: CASSPVPNYREYRTGELFF. The DNA of the CDR3 is TGTGCCAGCAGCCCGGTCCCCAACTATCGGGAATATCGCACCGGGGAGCTGTTTTTT. V gene TRBV11-2 combines with J gene TRBJ2-2, with D possibly being TRBD2 (5 bases). The length of the CDR3 is 19 residues. The germline gives CDR1 SGHAT, CDR2 FQNNGV. The V and J ends lost 5 bases and 4 bases respectively, with 26 bases between them.

This clonotype has just a few counts. The V gene is TRBV28, the J gene TRBJ2-3; D is unresolved. From germline, CDR1 is MDHEN and CDR2 SYDVKM. This CDR3 has 13 amino acids. The V end was cut by 5 bases, the J end by 4 bases, with 10 bases between. The CDR3 region has the DNA TGTGCCAGCAGTCGGCTTAATTCAGATACGCAGTATTTT. Its protein product is CASSRLNSDTQYF.

The table lists this clonotype with many counts. This chain uses TRBV9 with TRBJ2-1; D gene ambiguous. The CDR3 length is 12 residues. Per germline, CDR1 SGDLS and CDR2 YYNGEE. V was trimmed by 1 base and J by 9 bases, leaving 8 bases between them. Here the CDR3 DNA reads TGTGCCAGCAGCGTAATAGCAGGTGAGCAGTTCTTC. This encodes CASSVIAGEQFF.

This rearrangement joins TRBV7-2 to TRBJ1-3; D might be TRBD1 (6 bases). Germline CDR1 is SGHTA and CDR2 is FQGNSA. Trimming stripped 5 bases from V and 0 bases from J, with 11 bases between. This CDR3 contains 15 residues. CDR3 region: CASSTGQSSGNTIYF. CDR3 nucleotides: TGTGCCAGCAGCACAGGACAGAGCTCTGGAAACACCATATATTTT.

This clonotype was seen repeatedly, ten times or more. The chain combines TRBV29-1 with TRBJ1-1; 7 bases map to TRBD1. The germline V gene encodes CDR1 SQVTM and CDR2 ANQGSEA. The CDR3 loop spans 16 amino acids. V lost 1 base, J lost 2 bases, and 10 bases stayed unmatched. In DNA form, the CDR3 reads TGCAGCGTTGAAGGGGGGGACAGCTTTCTAAACACTGAAGCTTTCTTT. Its protein product is CSVEGGDSFLNTEAFF.

This clonotype was observed at least ten times. The gene calls are TRBV21-1 and TRBJ2-1; the table's D call TRBD1 went unverified against the DNA. TRBV21-1 is noted as a pseudogene. This CDR3 spans 17 amino acids. In DNA form, the CDR3 reads TGTGCCAGCAGCAAATCAGTCGGGGCCAGCTCCTACAATGAGCAGTTCTTC. It translates to CASSKSVGASSYNEQFF.

The table lists this clonotype with many counts. J is TRBJ2-1 and V is TRBV6-2 or TRBV6-3, with 12 bases lining up with TRBD2. Trimming at V came to 6 bases and at J to 7 bases, leaving 7 bases not matched to a gene. The CDR3 is 15 residues long. CDR1 is MNHEY and CDR2 is SVGEGT in the germline V gene. CDR3 residues: CASSKLAGGLNEQFF. The CDR3 DNA reads TGTGCCAGCAGCAAACTAGCGGGAGGATTAAATGAGCAGTTCTTC.

As to this clonotype: The junction departs from the called germline gene at one end, perhaps through a read error. The chain has TRBV5-6 and TRBJ2-3; TRBD1 is a possible D gene (5 bases). This CDR3 is 15 amino acids long. Germline V gene sequence: CDR1 SGHDT, CDR2 YYEEEE. Here the CDR3 DNA reads TGCGCCAACAGCTTGGGTGACAGAAACACAGATACGCAGTATTTT. Amino acid sequence: CANSLGDRNTDTQYF.

The gene calls are TRBV19 and TRBJ1-2, with 7 bases identical to TRBD1. The germline gives CDR1 LNHDA, CDR2 SQIVND (reference sequence). This CDR3 has 17 amino acids. The ends lost 8 bases at V and 1 base at J; junction bases unmatched: 16. The CDR3 loop is CASGYPSGTAINYGYTF. CDR3 nucleotide sequence: TGTGCCAGTGGCTACCCTTCCGGGACAGCTATTAACTATGGCTACACCTTC. Supplemented by reference TRBV19 and TRBJ1-2, the full variable domain reads DGGITQSPKYLFRKEGQNVTLSCEQNLNHDAMYWYRQDPGQGLRLIYYSQIVNDFQKGDIAEGYSVSREKKESFPLTVTSAQKNPTAFYLCASGYPSGTAINYGYTFGSGTRLTVV.

This clonotype was found a few times. This chain joins TRBV18 and TRBJ1-2, with D unresolved. The ends were cut back, 5 bases at V and 5 bases at J, with 12 bases in the middle. The CDR3 has 13 amino acids. Germline-derived CDR1 and CDR2 are KGHSH and LQKENI. CDR3 DNA: TGTGCCAGCTCAGCCGTAAAGGGATATGGCTACACCTTC. It codes for CASSAVKGYGYTF.

The sample holds many counts of this clonotype. The V and J genes are TRBV29-1 and TRBJ1-2; 11 nucleotides align to TRBD1. Germline trimming cut 6 bases from V and 7 bases from J; bases unmatched to any gene: 10. CDR1 is SQVTM, CDR2 ANQGSEA, per germline. CDR3 length: 14 residues. Here the CDR3 reads CSVQHGQGATGYTF. CDR3 coding DNA: TGCAGCGTCCAACACGGACAGGGGGCGACTGGCTACACCTTC.

In this sample, this clonotype turned up a few times. This may arise from a read error, as a much more abundant clone is one base away. The genes are TRBV5-4 and TRBJ2-1, with 7 bases lining up with TRBD2. There are 15 residues in the CDR3. Germline V CDR1 and CDR2: SGHNT, YYREEE (reference sequence). J gave up 8 bases and V 3 bases, and 11 bases lay outside the gene matches. The CDR3, as DNA: TGTGCCAGCAGCTCCCGACTAGCCTGGGGAGATGAGCAGTTCTTC. It encodes CASSSRLAWGDEQFF.

This clonotype was detected once. CDR3 loop: CSVSVRGAQETQYF. CDR3 bases: TGCAGCGTTTCCGTGCGGGGGGCTCAAGAGACCCAGTACTTC. This rearrangement joins TRBV29-1 to TRBJ2-5; 8 nucleotides match TRBD2. The germline CDR1 and CDR2 sequences are SQVTM and ANQGSEA. Trimming removed 5 bases from V and 2 bases from J; junction bases left unmatched: 7. The CDR3 consists of 14 residues.

This clonotype was picked up a small number of times. The chain uses TRBV20-1 and TRBJ2-7, with D possibly being TRBD2 (5 bases). CDR1 DFQATT and CDR2 SNEGSKA come from the germline V gene (reference sequence). V lost 2 bases, J lost 2 bases, and 13 bases lay in between. The CDR3 runs 14 residues. The CDR3 DNA follows: TGCAGTGCTAGATTACCGGGATACCCCTACGAGCAGTACTTC. This translates into CSARLPGYPYEQYF.

The sample holds many counts of this clonotype. A read error is possible here, since a much larger clone lies one base away. This chain uses TRBV24-1 with TRBJ2-1; D is tentatively TRBD1 or TRBD2 (5 bases each). Trimming cost V 4 bases and J 3 bases, with 9 bases left between them. The CDR3 is 14 residues long. Germline loops: CDR1 KGHDR, CDR2 SFDVKD. CDR3: CATSDRDLYNEQFF. CDR3 bases: TGTGCCACCAGTGACCGGGACCTCTACAATGAGCAGTTCTTC.